The following is a T cell receptor (beta chain) sequence with its context. Assay: immunoSEQ multiplex PCR; the TCRdb copy retains only in-frame clones and omits some. The table has about 44,000 clones, just under 95% seen once; the top ten hold 0.67%. The sample is drawn from a study of T cell changes during pregnancy in multiple sclerosis. The CDR3 has 17 amino acids. CDR1 and CDR2 (germline): SGHNT, YYREEE (reference sequence). V shed 3 bases and J shed 4 bases, with 20 bases lying between them. The sequences come from CD4+ T cells from peripheral blood mononuclear cells, collected in the first trimester of pregnancy. This clonotype was sampled from a female donor with multiple sclerosis, enrolled in a pregnancy study. The chain is built from TRBV5-4 and TRBJ2-1, with D possibly TRBD2 on 7 matching bases. This CDR3 is CASSWRGGSSRYNEQFF. As DNA, the CDR3 is TGTGCCAGCAGCTGGAGGGGGGGCTCCTCGCGTTACAATGAGCAGTTCTTC.